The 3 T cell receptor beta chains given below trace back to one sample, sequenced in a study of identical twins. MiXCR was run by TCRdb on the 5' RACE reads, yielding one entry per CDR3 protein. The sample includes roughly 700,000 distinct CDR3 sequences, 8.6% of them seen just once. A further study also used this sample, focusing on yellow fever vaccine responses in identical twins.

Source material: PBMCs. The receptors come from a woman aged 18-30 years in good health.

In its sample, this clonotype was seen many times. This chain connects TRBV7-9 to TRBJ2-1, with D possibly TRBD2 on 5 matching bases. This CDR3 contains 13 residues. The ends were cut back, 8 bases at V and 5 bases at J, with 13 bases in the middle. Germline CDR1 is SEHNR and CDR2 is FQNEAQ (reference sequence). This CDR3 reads CASRRAINNEQFF. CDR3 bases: TGTGCCAGCCGGCGGGCTATCAACAATGAGCAGTTCTTC.

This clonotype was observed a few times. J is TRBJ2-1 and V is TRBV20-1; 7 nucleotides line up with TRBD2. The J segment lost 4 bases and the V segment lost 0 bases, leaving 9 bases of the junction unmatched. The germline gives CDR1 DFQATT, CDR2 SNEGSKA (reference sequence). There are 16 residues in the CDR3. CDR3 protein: CSARDLMGGPYNEQFF. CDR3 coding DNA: TGCAGTGCTAGAGATCTCATGGGAGGGCCGTACAATGAGCAGTTCTTC.

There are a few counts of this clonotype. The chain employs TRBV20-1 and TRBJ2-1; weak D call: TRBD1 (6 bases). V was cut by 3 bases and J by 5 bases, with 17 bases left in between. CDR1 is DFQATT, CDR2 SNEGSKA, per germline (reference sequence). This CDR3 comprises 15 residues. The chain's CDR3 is CSASSHQGSHNEQFF. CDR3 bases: TGCAGTGCTAGTTCTCACCAGGGGTCCCACAATGAGCAGTTCTTC.